This T cell receptor (beta chain) was captured in a study of blood T cells in healthy people across ages. General study points: Relative to aged donors, long-lived donors carried more naive CD4+ cells and displayed higher diversity. Age brought a roughly linear fall in TCR beta diversity measured per million T cells.

Germline-derived CDR1 and CDR2 are MDHEN and SYDVKM. V lost 5 bases, J lost 1 base, and 12 bases lay in between. The length of the CDR3 is 14 residues. A remark on this clonotype: The antigen remains unidentified.

Collection of ten milliliters of peripheral blood was performed for each donor. Through a sample-barcoded 5' primer and a J-beta primer mix, a second PCR was run for 7 to 11 cycles. MiXCR, applied by TCRdb to the 5' RACE reads, yields one record per CDR3 protein. The data show about 680,000 distinct CDR3 sequences, around half seen once. This TCR was recovered from a woman aged 55-70 years in good health. The rearrangement links TRBV28 to TRBJ2-7; D is perhaps TRBD1 (6 bases). The sequencing sample was made of blood. The CDR3 DNA reads as TGTGCCAGCAGTCCCTCGACAGGTTCCTACGAGCAGTACTTC. Translated, it gives CASSPSTGSYEQYF.